The 14 T cell receptor beta chains below were found in one sample sequenced in a study of post-analysis software for immune sequencing data. Unique-molecular-identifier-tagged TCR beta cDNA libraries were used. TCRdb passed the PCR reads through MiXCR, listing each CDR3 protein once. The data contain hundreds of thousands of distinct CDR3 sequences, roughly two fifths of them singletons. These TCRs' antigens remain unknown. The study's findings and limits: A few TRBV segments, TRBV5-6, TRBV5-1 and TRBV20-1 among them, were found more frequent in patients than controls.

Sequencing used blood. All receptors derive from a girl under 18 with multiple sclerosis.

This clonotype has only a few counts. The genes are TRBV7-8 and TRBJ2-1; 8 nucleotides align to TRBD1. CDR3 length equals 16 residues. Germline V gives CDR1 SGHVS, CDR2 FQNEAQ. Trimming removed 5 bases from V and 1 base from J; junction bases left unmatched: 7. The CDR3 sequence: CASSARTGRSYNEQFF. Written as DNA, the CDR3 is TGTGCCAGCAGCGCTCGGACAGGGCGGTCCTACAATGAGCAGTTCTTC.

The chain joins TRBV12-3 or TRBV12-4 to TRBJ2-2; D perhaps matches TRBD1 (6 bases). Deletions cut 5 bases from V and 0 bases from J, with 13 bases between. The CDR3 has 16 residues. DNA of the CDR3: TGTGCCAGCAGTCTCGAGACAGGCTCGAACACCGGGGAGCTGTTTTTT. Translation: CASSLETGSNTGELFF.

About this clonotype itself: The junction does not match germline at one end; this may be a read error. V and J are TRBV12-3 or TRBV12-4 and TRBJ2-4, with 7 bases identical to TRBD2. CDR3 length: 17 residues. CDR3 amino acids: CVSTLWTGGNSKNIQYF. The DNA for the CDR3 is TGTGTCAGCACATTATGGACGGGAGGTAACTCCAAAAACATTCAGTACTTC.

This rearrangement joins TRBV9 to TRBJ1-2, with 8 bases lining up with TRBD1. The CDR3 runs to 15 residues. The germline gives CDR1 SGDLS, CDR2 YYNGEE. V was clipped by 0 bases and J by 7 bases; unmatched bases: 8. CDR3 nucleotide sequence: TGTGCCAGCAGCGTAGACTTGACAGGGGTCGGTGGCTACACCTTC. Encoded protein: CASSVDLTGVGGYTF.

This chain links TRBV2 with TRBJ2-5; D possibly uses TRBD1 or TRBD2 (7 bases each). CDR1 is SNHLY and CDR2 is FYNNEI in the germline V gene. There are 17 residues in the CDR3. Deletions cut 4 bases from V and 2 bases from J, with 20 bases between. CDR3 sequence: CASSGIRGGTFQETQYF. DNA for the CDR3: TGTGCCAGCAGTGGTATCAGGGGGGGAACTTTTCAAGAGACCCAGTACTTC.

Here the CDR3 reads CSVQTSGSSYEQYF. Written as DNA, the CDR3 is TGCAGTGTTCAAACTAGCGGGAGCTCCTACGAGCAGTACTTC. The chain links TRBV20-1 to TRBJ2-7; 11 bases are shared with TRBD2. This CDR3 comprises 14 residues. Germline trimming cut 7 bases from V and 0 bases from J; bases unmatched to any gene: 5. Germline V gene data show CDR1 as DFQATT and CDR2 as SNEGSKA (reference sequence).

This clonotype was recorded a few times. J is TRBJ2-7 and V is TRBV20-1; D tentatively reads TRBD1 or TRBD2 (5 bases each). Germline V gives CDR1 DFQATT, CDR2 SNEGSKA (reference sequence). The CDR3 loop spans 13 amino acids. V lost 6 bases and J 3 bases, leaving 15 bases between the germline ends. CDR3 residues: CSAPRAGLYEQYF. DNA for the CDR3: TGCAGTGCCCCGAGGGCAGGGCTCTACGAGCAGTACTTC.

The chain combines TRBV29-1 with TRBJ2-7; D may be TRBD2 (5 bases). The germline V gene encodes CDR1 SQVTM and CDR2 ANQGSEA. The CDR3 consists of 13 residues. Trimming cost V 4 bases and J 0 bases, with 10 bases left between them. DNA of the CDR3: TGCAGCGTTGTGAGGGAACGCTCCTACGAGCAGTACTTC. Translation: CSVVRERSYEQYF.

Here the CDR3 DNA reads TGTGCCAGCAGCTCGGTTAACAGGACAAGGGAGTACAATGAGCAGTTCTTC. It is translated as CASSSVNRTREYNEQFF. The rearrangement uses TRBV7-9 and TRBJ2-1; D might be TRBD1 or TRBD2, each matching 5 bases. Deletions cut 4 bases from V and 4 bases from J, with 20 bases between. Germline V gene sequence: CDR1 SEHNR, CDR2 FQNEAQ (reference sequence). The CDR3 has 17 amino acids.

This clonotype was seen a handful of times. The gene calls are TRBV12-3 or TRBV12-4 and TRBJ2-3, with a possible D match to TRBD2 (6 bases). The CDR3 is 14 residues long. V dropped 5 bases and J dropped 6 bases, with 15 bases sitting between them. The CDR3 sequence is CASSEARGFDTQYF. CDR3 nucleotide sequence: TGTGCCAGCAGTGAAGCCCGGGGGTTTGATACGCAGTATTTT.

The CDR3 protein is CASSPMGQSNYGYTF. The CDR3, as DNA: TGTGCCAGCAGCCCGATGGGACAGTCTAACTATGGCTACACCTTC. The rearrangement joins TRBV5-5 to TRBJ1-2, with TRBD1 identical over 7 bases. With V trimmed by 4 bases and J by 0 bases, 6 bases remained unmatched. Looked up from germline, CDR1 is SGHKS and CDR2 is YYEKEE (reference sequence). This CDR3 spans 15 amino acids.

This clonotype was recorded a few times. Germline is not matched at one junction end, which may reflect a read error. This sequence joins TRBV6-5 and TRBJ2-4, with TRBD2 as a possible D gene (6 bases). Germline CDR1 is MNHEY and CDR2 is SVGAGI. There are 15 residues in the CDR3. CDR3 coding DNA: TGTGTCAGCAGTTCCCCGGGAGCGGCCAAGAACATTCAGTACTTC. Encoded protein: CVSSSPGAAKNIQYF.

The chain employs TRBV12-3 or TRBV12-4 and TRBJ2-4; 14 bases align to TRBD2. Near its end, the DNA agrees better with TRBJ2-5, so the J call may be wrong. This CDR3 has 15 amino acids. CDR3 in DNA: TGTGCCAGCAGCCCCGGGACTAGCGGGAGAGTGACCCAGTACTTC. Amino acid sequence: CASSPGTSGRVTQYF.

The rearrangement links TRBV5-5 to TRBJ1-2; D is perhaps TRBD1 (5 bases). Trimming took off 0 bases at V and 0 bases at J, with 12 bases between the two ends. The CDR3 runs 16 residues. Germline-derived CDR1 and CDR2 are SGHKS and YYEKEE (reference sequence). Here the CDR3 DNA reads TGTGCCAGCAGCTTGGCCCCGGACAACCCTAACTATGGCTACACCTTC. Translating gives CASSLAPDNPNYGYTF.